This TCR beta chain was recorded in a study of cytomegalovirus exposure and HLA in healthy donors. Turning to the study itself: A data release that came early held approximately 92 million unique TCRs from HLA-typed donors.

Notes on this clone: Its antigen is as yet unknown.

Study-wide results and caveats: Cytomegalovirus association was listed for 150 to 200 TCR beta chains.

Both 60 Vbeta primers and 13 Jbeta primers went into the PCR. The repertoire was sequenced with immunoSEQ multiplex PCR; TCRdb's copy has only in-frame clones and lacks some. This table holds fewer than 300,000 clones, 75% to 90% found once. V was cut by 2 bases and J by 1 base, with 13 bases left in between. The CDR3 sequence is 16 residues long. The V gene's germline CDR1 is MNHEY and CDR2 SVGAGI. The clonotype was recovered from a man aged 35 to 55 in good health and CMV-seropositive. Sequencing was done on a sample of PBMCs. The J gene is TRBJ2-3, the V gene TRBV6-5, with a tentative D call TRBD2 (6 bases). The CDR3 loop reads CASSYGSGAGTDTQYF. In nucleotides, the CDR3 is TGTGCCAGCAGTTACGGGTCGGGAGCCGGCACAGATACGCAGTATTTT.